One sample yielded the 9 T cell receptor beta chains listed below, sequenced in a study of metastatic and nonmetastatic thyroid tumors (dated by TCRdb to about 2020). Library method: PCR. Sequencing relied on an Illumina HiSeq 4000. The public sequencing data were trimmed at Q25 with fastp and processed into clonotypes with MiXCR by TCRdb, which kept only in-frame beta chains. This sample gives some 52,000 clones in total; approximately 17% of them show up just once. Clones ranked in the top ten supply 2.5% to 3% of the sample. No treatment had been received by any patient before thyroid surgery. The sequenced material came from blood. These receptors were taken from a female donor with papillary thyroid cancer or a benign thyroid nodule (not recorded which). Some clones in this sample may be carry-over from other donors' samples.

There are a few counts of this clone. The chain carries TRBV12-3 or TRBV12-4 and TRBJ2-7, with D possibly matching TRBD1 (5 bases). V lost 10 bases to trimming and J lost 4 bases, with 17 bases between them. The CDR3 is 13 residues long. CDR3 DNA: TGTGCCATCATAATCTCGACAGCTTACGAGCAGTACTTC. Amino acid sequence: CAIIISTAYEQYF.

In the case of this clone: This specimen includes other DNA sequences encoding the same CDR3. The chain is built from TRBV30 and TRBJ2-7, with TRBD1 identical over 7 bases. The CDR3 runs 14 residues. CDR1 GTSNPN and CDR2 SVGIG come from the germline V gene (reference sequence). Trimming cost V 0 bases and J 4 bases; bases outside gene matches: 6. CDR3 residues: CAWSVSGTAYEQYF. The CDR3 bases are TGTGCCTGGAGTGTTTCCGGGACAGCTTACGAGCAGTACTTC.

In this sample, this clone turned up many times. The chain employs TRBV19 and TRBJ2-3; D may match TRBD1 or TRBD2 (5 bases each). CDR1 and CDR2 from the germline V gene are LNHDA and SQIVND (reference sequence). Trimming removed 4 bases from V and 2 bases from J, with 13 bases in between. CDR3 length: 15 residues. CDR3 bases: TGTGCCAGTAGTACCGGGTTGGGGACCACAGATACGCAGTATTTT. As protein: CASSTGLGTTDTQYF.

The sample holds a few counts of this clone. This chain joins TRBV6-1 and TRBJ2-1; TRBD2 agrees at 9 bases. The CDR3 is made up of 15 amino acids. Germline CDR1 reads MNHNS; CDR2 reads SASEGT. With 6 bases clipped from V and 7 bases from J, the junction kept 10 bases outside the gene matches. Written as DNA, the CDR3 is TGTGCCAGCAGCATCGTACTAGCGGGTATTAATGAGCAGTTCTTC. It specifies CASSIVLAGINEQFF.

V is TRBV6-1 and J is TRBJ2-3; D possibly matches TRBD1 or TRBD2 (5 bases each). The CDR3 contains 16 residues. The ends were cut back, 5 bases at V and 3 bases at J, with 18 bases in the middle. Per germline, CDR1 MNHNS and CDR2 SASEGT. The CDR3 DNA follows: TGTGCCAGCAGTAACCTGGGGACGGACTTGACAGATACGCAGTATTTT. Its translation is CASSNLGTDLTDTQYF.

This clone was counted ten times or more. The chain couples TRBV27 to TRBJ2-7, with 7 positions matching TRBD2. Germline V CDR1 and CDR2: MNHEY, SMNVEV (reference sequence). This CDR3 is 16 amino acids long. The V segment lost 1 base and the J segment 7 bases; nucleotides outside the gene matches: 13. The CDR3 DNA sequence: TGTGCCAGCAGTTTATATGGGGGGAGGGTGACTTATGAGCAGTACTTC. The encoded protein is CASSLYGGRVTYEQYF.

In this sample, this clone turned up once. A junction boundary mismatches the germline segment, possibly from a read error. The V call is TRBV20-1, the J call TRBJ2-3; D is undetermined. There are 13 residues in the CDR3. Germline lookup yields CDR1 DFQATT and CDR2 SNEGSKA (reference sequence). CDR3 sequence: CIASPPAADMQYF. The CDR3 nucleotides are TGCATTGCTTCCCCCCCCGCTGCCGATATGCAGTATTTT.

V gene TRBV6-1 combines with J gene TRBJ2-2; either TRBD1 or TRBD2 may supply D (5 bases each). Trimming left V 6 bases short and J 5 bases short, with 10 bases between. CDR1 MNHNS and CDR2 SASEGT come from the germline V gene. The CDR3 is 13 residues long. The CDR3 DNA is TGTGCCAGCAGGGGGGTGGGTACCGGGGAGCTGTTTTTT. This translates into CASRGVGTGELFF.

This clone has a count of ten or more. This chain uses TRBV10-3 with TRBJ2-4, with 8 bases matching TRBD1. V trimming: 10 bases; J trimming: 2 bases; junction bases outside the gene matches: 4. Germline loops: CDR1 ENHRY, CDR2 SYGVKD. This CDR3 contains 13 residues. The CDR3 sequence is CATGGASKNIQYF. The DNA of the CDR3 is TGTGCCACAGGGGGCGCATCCAAAAACATTCAGTACTTC.